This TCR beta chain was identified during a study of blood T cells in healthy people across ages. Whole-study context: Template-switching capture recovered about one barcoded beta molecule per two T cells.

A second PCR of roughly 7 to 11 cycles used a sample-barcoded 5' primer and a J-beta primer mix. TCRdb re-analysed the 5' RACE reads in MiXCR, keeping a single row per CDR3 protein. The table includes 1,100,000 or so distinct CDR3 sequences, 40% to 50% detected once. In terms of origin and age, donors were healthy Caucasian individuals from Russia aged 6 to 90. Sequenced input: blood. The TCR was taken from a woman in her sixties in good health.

CDR3 sequence (DNA): TGTGCCAGCAGTTTAGGTGATGTGGGTGAGCAGTTCTTC. Translation: CASSLGDVGEQFF. This chain uses TRBV28 with TRBJ2-1, with no clear D. V was shortened by 2 bases and J by 9 bases, with 11 bases between the two germline ends. Looked up from germline, CDR1 is MDHEN and CDR2 is SYDVKM. This CDR3 has 13 residues. Full variable domain (outside the CDR3, taken from reference TRBV28 and TRBJ2-1): DVKVTQSSRYLVKRTGEKVFLECVQDMDHENMFWYRQDPGLGLRLIYFSYDVKMKEKGDIPEGYSVSREKKERFSLILESASTNQTSMYLCASSLGDVGEQFFGPGTRLTVL.